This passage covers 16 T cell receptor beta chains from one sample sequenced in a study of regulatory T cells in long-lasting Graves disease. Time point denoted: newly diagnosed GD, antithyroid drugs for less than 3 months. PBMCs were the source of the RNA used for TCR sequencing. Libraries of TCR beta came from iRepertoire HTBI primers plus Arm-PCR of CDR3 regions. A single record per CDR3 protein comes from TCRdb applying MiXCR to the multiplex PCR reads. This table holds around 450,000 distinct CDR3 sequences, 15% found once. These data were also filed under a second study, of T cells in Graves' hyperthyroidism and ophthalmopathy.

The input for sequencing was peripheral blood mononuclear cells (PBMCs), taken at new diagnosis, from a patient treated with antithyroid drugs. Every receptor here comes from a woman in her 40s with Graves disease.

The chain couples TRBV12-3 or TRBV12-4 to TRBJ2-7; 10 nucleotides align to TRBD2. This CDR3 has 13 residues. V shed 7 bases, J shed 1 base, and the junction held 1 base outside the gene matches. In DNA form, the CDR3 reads TGTGCCAGCAAGGGACTAGCGTCCTACGAGCAGTACTTC. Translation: CASKGLASYEQYF.

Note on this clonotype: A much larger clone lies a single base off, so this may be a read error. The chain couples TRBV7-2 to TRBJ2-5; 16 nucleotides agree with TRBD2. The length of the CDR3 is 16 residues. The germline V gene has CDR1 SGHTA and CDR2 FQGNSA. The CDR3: CASSFGTSGRAGTLYF. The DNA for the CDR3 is TGTGCCAGCAGCTTCGGGACTAGCGGGAGGGCTGGGACCCTGTACTTC.

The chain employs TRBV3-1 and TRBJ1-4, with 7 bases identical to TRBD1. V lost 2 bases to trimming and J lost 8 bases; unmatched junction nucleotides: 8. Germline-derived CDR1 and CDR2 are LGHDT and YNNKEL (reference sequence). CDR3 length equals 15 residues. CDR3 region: CASSQFQGDGEKLFF. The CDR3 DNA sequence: TGTGCCAGCAGCCAATTCCAGGGGGACGGCGAAAAACTGTTTTTT.

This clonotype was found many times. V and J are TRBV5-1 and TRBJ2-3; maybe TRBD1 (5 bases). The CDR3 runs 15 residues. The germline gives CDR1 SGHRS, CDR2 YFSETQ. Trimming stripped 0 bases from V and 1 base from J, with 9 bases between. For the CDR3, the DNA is TGCGCCAGCAGCTTGGCCCCCAGGGGCACAGATACGCAGTATTTT. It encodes CASSLAPRGTDTQYF.

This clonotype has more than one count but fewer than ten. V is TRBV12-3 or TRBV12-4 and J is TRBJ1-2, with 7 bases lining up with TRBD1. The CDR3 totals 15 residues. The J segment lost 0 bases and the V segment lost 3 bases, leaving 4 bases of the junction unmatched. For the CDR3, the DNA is TGTGCCAGCAGTTTTTACGACAGGGCTAACTATGGCTACACCTTC. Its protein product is CASSFYDRANYGYTF.

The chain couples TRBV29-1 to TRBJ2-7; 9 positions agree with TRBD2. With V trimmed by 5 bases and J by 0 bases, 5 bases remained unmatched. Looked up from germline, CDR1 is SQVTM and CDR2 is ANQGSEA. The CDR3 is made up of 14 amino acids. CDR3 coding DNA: TGCAGCGTTATAGCGGGAGCGGGCTCCTACGAGCAGTACTTC. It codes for CSVIAGAGSYEQYF.

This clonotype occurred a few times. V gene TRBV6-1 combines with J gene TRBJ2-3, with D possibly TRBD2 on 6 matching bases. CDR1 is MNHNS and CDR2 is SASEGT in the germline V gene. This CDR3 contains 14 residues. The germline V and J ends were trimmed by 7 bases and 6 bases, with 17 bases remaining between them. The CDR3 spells CASKGTYSGDTQYF. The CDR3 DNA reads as TGTGCCAGCAAGGGGACCTACAGCGGGGATACGCAGTATTTT.

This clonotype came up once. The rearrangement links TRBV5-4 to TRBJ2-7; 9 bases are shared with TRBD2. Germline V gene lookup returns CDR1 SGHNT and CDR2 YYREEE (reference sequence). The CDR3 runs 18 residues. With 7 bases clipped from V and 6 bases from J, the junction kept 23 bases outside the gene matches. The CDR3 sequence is CASRGGLAGPSGGSEQYF. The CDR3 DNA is TGTGCCAGCCGAGGGGGGCTAGCGGGGCCGTCCGGCGGTAGCGAGCAGTACTTC.

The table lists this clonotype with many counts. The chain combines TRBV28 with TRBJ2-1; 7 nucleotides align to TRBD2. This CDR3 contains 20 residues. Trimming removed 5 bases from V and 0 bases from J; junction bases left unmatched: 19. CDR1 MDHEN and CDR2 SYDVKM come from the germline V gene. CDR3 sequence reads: CASSPLLAAWIKSSYNEQFF. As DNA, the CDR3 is TGTGCCAGCAGTCCCCTCCTAGCGGCTTGGATAAAAAGCTCCTACAATGAGCAGTTCTTC.

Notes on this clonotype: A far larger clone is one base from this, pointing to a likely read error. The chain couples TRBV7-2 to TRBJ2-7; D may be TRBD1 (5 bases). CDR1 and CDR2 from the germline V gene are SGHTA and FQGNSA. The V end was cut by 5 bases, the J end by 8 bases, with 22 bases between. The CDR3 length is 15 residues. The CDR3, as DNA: TGTGCCAGCAGCGTAGTAAGTACAGGCATTGGCAAGCAGTACTTC. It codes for CASSVVSTGIGKQYF.

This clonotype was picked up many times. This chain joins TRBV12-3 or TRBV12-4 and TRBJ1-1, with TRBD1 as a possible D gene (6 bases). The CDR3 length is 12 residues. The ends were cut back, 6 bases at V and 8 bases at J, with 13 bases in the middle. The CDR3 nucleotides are TGTGCCAGCAGCTTTGCAGGGACAGAAGCTTTCTTT. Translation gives CASSFAGTEAFF.

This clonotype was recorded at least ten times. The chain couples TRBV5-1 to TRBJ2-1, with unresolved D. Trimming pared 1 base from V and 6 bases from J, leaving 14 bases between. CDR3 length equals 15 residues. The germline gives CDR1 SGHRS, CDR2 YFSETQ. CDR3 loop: CASSLPAADFNEQFF. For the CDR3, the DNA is TGCGCCAGCAGCTTGCCGGCTGCAGACTTCAATGAGCAGTTCTTC.

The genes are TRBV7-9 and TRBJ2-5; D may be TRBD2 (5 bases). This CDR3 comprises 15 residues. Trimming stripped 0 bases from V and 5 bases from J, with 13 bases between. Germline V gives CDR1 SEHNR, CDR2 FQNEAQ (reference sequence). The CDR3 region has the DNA TGTGCCAGCAGCTTAGCGGGAGAGGCAGCGGAGACCCAGTACTTC. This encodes CASSLAGEAAETQYF. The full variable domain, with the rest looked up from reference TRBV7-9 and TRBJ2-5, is DTGVSQNPRHKITKRGQNVTFRCDPISEHNRLYWYRQTLGQGPEFLTYFQNEAQLEKSRLLSDRFSAERPKGSFSTLEIQRTEQGDSAMYLCASSLAGEAAETQYFGPGTRLLVL.

CDR3 region: CASSRETVYNSPLHF. CDR3 nucleotide sequence: TGTGCCAGCTCACGGGAGACAGTTTATAATTCACCCCTCCACTTT. The genes are TRBV18 and TRBJ1-6; tentative D call: TRBD1 (5 bases). V was shortened by 4 bases and J by 4 bases, with 11 bases between the two germline ends. Looked up from germline, CDR1 is KGHSH and CDR2 is LQKENI. This CDR3 has 15 residues.

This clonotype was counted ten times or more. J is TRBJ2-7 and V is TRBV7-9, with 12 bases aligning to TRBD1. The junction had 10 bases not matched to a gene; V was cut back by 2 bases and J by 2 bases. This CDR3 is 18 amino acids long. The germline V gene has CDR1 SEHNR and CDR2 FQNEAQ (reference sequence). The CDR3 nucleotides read TGTGCCAGCAGCTTATGGAGGGGACAGGGGGCTTTGGCCTACGAGCAGTACTTC. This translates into CASSLWRGQGALAYEQYF.

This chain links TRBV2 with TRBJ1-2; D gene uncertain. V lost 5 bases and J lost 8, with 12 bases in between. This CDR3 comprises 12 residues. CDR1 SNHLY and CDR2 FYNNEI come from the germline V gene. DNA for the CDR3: TGTGCCAGCAGTCGTGACCGAGGAGGCTACACCTTC. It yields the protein CASSRDRGGYTF.